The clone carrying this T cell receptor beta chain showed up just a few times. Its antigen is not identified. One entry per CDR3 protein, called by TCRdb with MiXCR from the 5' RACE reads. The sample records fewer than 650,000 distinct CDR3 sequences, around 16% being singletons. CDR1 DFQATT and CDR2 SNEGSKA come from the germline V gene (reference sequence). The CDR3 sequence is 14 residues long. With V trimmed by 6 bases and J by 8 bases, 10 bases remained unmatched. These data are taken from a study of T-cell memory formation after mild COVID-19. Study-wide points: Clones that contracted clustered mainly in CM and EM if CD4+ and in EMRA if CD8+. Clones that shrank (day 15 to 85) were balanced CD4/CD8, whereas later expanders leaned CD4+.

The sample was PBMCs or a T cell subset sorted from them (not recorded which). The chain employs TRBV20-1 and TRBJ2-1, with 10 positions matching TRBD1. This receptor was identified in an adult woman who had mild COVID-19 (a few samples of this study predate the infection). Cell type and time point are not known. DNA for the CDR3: TGCAGTGCCACCGGGACAGGGGTTGGAGATGAGCAGTTCTTC. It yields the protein CSATGTGVGDEQFF.